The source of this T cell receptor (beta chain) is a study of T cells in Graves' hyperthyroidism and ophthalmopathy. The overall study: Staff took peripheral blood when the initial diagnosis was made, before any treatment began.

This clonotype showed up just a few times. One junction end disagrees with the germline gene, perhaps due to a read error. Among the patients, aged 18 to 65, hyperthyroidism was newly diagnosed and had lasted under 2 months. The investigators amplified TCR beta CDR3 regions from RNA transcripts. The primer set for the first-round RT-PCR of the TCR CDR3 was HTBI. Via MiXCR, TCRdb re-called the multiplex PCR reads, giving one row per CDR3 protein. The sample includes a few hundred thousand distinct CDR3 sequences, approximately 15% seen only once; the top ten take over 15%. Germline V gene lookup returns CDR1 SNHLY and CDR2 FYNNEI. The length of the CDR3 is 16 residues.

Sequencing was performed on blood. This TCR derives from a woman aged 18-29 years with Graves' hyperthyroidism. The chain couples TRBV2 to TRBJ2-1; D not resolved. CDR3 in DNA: TGTGCCACCAGTGATCCCGCTAAGGTTCTCCTCAATGAGCAGTTCTTC. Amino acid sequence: CATSDPAKVLLNEQFF.